This TCR beta chain appears in the sequencing data of a study of CD8+CD57+ T cells in acquired aplastic anemia. Looking at the study overall: Sorted CD4+ and CD8+ cells gave an average of approximately 3 ug of DNA.

In patients chosen for sequencing, flow cytometry had shown CD8+CD57+ cell expansion. Diagnosis of severe acquired aplastic anemia applied to all patients. General study findings and limits: Under 35 was the count of CD8+ CDR3 sequences that patients shared with controls. With respect to CD8+ Simpson's diversity, patients and controls did not differ significantly.

This clonotype was counted ten times or more. Its antigen is undetermined. Genomic DNA templated the TCR beta VDJ and CDR3 profiling. TCRdb analysed the reads with MiXCR anew, one entry per CDR3 protein. The sample carries over 150,000 distinct CDR3 sequences, roughly 48% recorded once. The TCR originated in a human donor with aplastic anemia. The sequenced sample was sorted CD4+, CD8+, or CD8+CD57+ T cells (not recorded which) from PBMCs.

CDR3 DNA sequence: TGTGCCTGGAGTCGGAAGGGAATGGGGACCTACGAGCAGTACTTC. As protein: CAWSRKGMGTYEQYF. The chain carries TRBV30 and TRBJ2-7; D is ambiguous. V was trimmed by 2 bases and J by 2 bases, leaving 16 bases between them. CDR1 is GTSNPN and CDR2 is SVGIG in the germline V gene (reference sequence). This CDR3 comprises 15 residues.